Listed here are 6 T cell receptor beta chains from one sample, sequenced in a study of identical twins. TCRdb recomputed calls from the 5' RACE reads with MiXCR, one row per CDR3 protein. The repertoire includes under 500,000 distinct CDR3 sequences, approximately 15% of them detected once, and about 1% sits in the top ten. Separately, the same data were catalogued under a study of yellow fever vaccine responses in identical twins.

The specimen was CD4+ T cells sorted from blood. The receptors stem from a young woman in good health.

CDR3 residues: CASRNRGNEQFF. CDR3 nucleotides: TGTGCCAGCAGGAACAGGGGCAATGAGCAGTTCTTC. The rearrangement uses TRBV6-2 or TRBV6-3 and TRBJ2-1, with TRBD1 identical over 7 bases. Looked up from germline, CDR1 is MNHEY and CDR2 is SVGEGT. CDR3 length: 12 amino acids. Trimming took 6 bases from V and 6 from J; bases not matched to a gene: 2.

This clonotype was seen a handful of times. The CDR3 DNA reads as TGCGCCAGCAGCTCGGGACAGCCTAGCACAGATACGCAGTATTTT. The encoded protein is CASSSGQPSTDTQYF. The chain joins TRBV5-1 to TRBJ2-3, with 7 bases lining up with TRBD1. The CDR3 runs 15 residues. Germline-derived CDR1 and CDR2 are SGHRS and YFSETQ. V trimming: 3 bases; J trimming: 0 bases; junction bases outside the gene matches: 4.

The chain employs TRBV14 and TRBJ2-2; unclear D gene. Germline V lookup: CDR1 SGHDN, CDR2 FVKESK. Trimming removed 1 base at V and 3 bases at J, with 6 bases between. This CDR3 has 14 amino acids. This CDR3 reads CASSQVVDTGELFF. In DNA, the CDR3 is TGTGCCAGCAGCCAAGTCGTAGACACCGGGGAGCTGTTTTTT. Full variable domain (remainder filled in from reference TRBV14 and TRBJ2-2): EAGVTQFPSHSVIEKGQTVTLRCDPISGHDNLYWYRRVMGKEIKFLLHFVKESKQDESGMPNNRFLAERTGGTYSTLKVQPAELEDSGVYFCASSQVVDTGELFFGEGSRLTVL.

The table lists this clonotype with many counts. The chain recombines TRBV4-2 with TRBJ1-6, with a possible D match to TRBD1 (6 bases). Deletions cut 4 bases from V and 7 bases from J, with 17 bases between. The CDR3 runs to 16 residues. Germline-derived CDR1 and CDR2 are LGHNA and YNFKEQ. Written as DNA, the CDR3 is TGTGCCAGCAGCCTGGGACCGAAGGGGGAGAATTCACCCCTCCACTTT. Its translation is CASSLGPKGENSPLHF.

This clonotype was found a few times. The rearrangement uses TRBV12-5 and TRBJ1-1; D remains unclear. CDR3 size: 12 residues. V lost 5 bases, J lost 4 bases, and 8 bases lay in between. Germline CDR1 reads LGHNT; CDR2 reads FRNRAP. CDR3 bases: TGTGCTAGTGGTGACGACCGCACTGAAGCTTTCTTT. Its protein product is CASGDDRTEAFF. The full variable domain, in which reference TRBV12-5 and TRBJ1-1 provide the parts outside the CDR3, is DARVTQTPRHKVTEMGQEVTMRCQPILGHNTVFWYRQTMMQGLELLAYFRNRAPLDDSGMPKDRFSAEMPDATLATLKIQPSEPRDSAVYFCASGDDRTEAFFGQGTRLTVV.

The chain combines TRBV7-2 with TRBJ2-1; 9 bases map to TRBD2. Per the germline V gene, CDR1 is SGHTA and CDR2 is FQGNSA. CDR3 size: 16 residues. V was clipped by 5 bases and J by 5 bases; unmatched bases: 10. The CDR3 nucleotides are TGTGCCAGCAGCACCCGGACTAGCGTTGCCCACAATGAGCAGTTCTTC. Translating gives CASSTRTSVAHNEQFF.